The sequence of this T cell receptor (beta chain) was determined in a study of blood T cell repertoires in COVID-19. For the study at large: Researchers got acute and convalescent COVID-19 samples from the United States, Italy and Spain. PBMCs, B-cell-depleted T cells, or T cells provided the cDNA or gDNA that made up the material.

This CDR3 region has 14 residues. Germline assignment: CDR1 SNHLY and CDR2 FYNNEI. With 4 bases clipped from V and 6 bases from J, the junction kept 5 bases outside the gene matches. In the source study's methods: Estimates of nucleated cell counts were drawn from the amplification of reference gene primers. Profiling relied on immunoSEQ multiplex PCR, and the TCRdb table lists in-frame clones only, not all of them. V, J and clone size derive from that table, while D and trimming were established from the DNA sequence. Here the sample spans about 30,000 clones, approximately 90% being singletons. Sequenced material: peripheral blood. V is TRBV2 and J is TRBJ2-7; 11 bases line up with TRBD2. This clonotype originated in a human donor in a cohort sampled during active COVID-19. The CDR3 nucleotides are TGTGCCAGCAGTGGGGTTAGCGGGAGGGCCGAGCAGTACTTC. This sequence encodes CASSGVSGRAEQYF.